Detailed here is one T cell receptor beta chain. The antigen is undetermined. Method: immunoSEQ multiplex PCR; TCRdb's copy keeps in-frame clones and lacks some. The repertoire consists of approximately 42,000 clones, with approximately 78% occurring once and the leading ten covering over 2.5%. With baseline, cycle 4 day 1, and cycle 7 day 1 as timepoints, blood was sampled. The data stem from a study of OX40 agonist ivuxolimab in advanced cancers. General study points: CD4+ and CD8+ blood T cells expanded clonally by week 6 at 0.1 to 3.0 mg/kg.

Trimming removed 0 bases from V and 5 bases from J, with 9 bases in between. The germline CDR1 and CDR2 sequences are KGHSH and LQKENI. The CDR3 totals 14 residues. The material was CD4+ or CD8+ T cells sorted from blood, obtained in a trial of the OX40 agonist ivuxolimab. The TCR comes from an adult with an advanced solid tumor such as melanoma, head and neck, liver or kidney cancer. The V call is TRBV18, the J call TRBJ2-3, with a tentative D call TRBD2 (5 bases). CDR3 nucleotides: TGTGCCAGCTCACCACCGGGAGTCGGAGATACGCAGTATTTT. This gives the protein CASSPPGVGDTQYF.